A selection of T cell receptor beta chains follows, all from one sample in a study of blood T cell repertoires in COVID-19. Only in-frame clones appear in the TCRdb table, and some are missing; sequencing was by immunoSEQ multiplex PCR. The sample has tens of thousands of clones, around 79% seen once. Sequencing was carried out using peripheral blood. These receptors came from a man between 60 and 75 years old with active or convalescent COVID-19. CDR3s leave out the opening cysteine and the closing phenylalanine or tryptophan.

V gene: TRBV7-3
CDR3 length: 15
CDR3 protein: ASSSRGGAAGANVLT

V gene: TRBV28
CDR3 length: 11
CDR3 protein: ASSVDRSYEQY

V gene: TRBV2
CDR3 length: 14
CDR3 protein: ASRTRDRVVSEKLF

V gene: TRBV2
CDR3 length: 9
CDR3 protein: ASTPEQGYT

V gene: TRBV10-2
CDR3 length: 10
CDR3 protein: ASRDRGDTQY

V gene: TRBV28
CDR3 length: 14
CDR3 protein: ASSSHRGGTGNTIY

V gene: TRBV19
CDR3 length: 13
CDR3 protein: ASSFSSGGDYEQY

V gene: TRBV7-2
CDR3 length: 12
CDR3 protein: ASSPSPRPETQY

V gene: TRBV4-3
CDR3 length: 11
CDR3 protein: ASSQESGYGYT

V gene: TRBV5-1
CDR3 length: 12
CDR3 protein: ASSLFSNTGELF

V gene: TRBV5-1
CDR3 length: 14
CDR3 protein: ASSLDAVRGPNEQF

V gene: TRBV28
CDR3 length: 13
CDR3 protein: ASSFTGYVSYEQY

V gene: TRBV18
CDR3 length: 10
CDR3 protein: ASSTRTLEAF

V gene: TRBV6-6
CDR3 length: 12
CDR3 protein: ASSAPGEGTEAF

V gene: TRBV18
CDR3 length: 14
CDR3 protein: ASSPPRGGPGNTIY

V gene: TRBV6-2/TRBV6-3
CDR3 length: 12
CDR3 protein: ASSYIPRGQPQH

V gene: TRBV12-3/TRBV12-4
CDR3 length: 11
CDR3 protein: ASRTTGLETQY

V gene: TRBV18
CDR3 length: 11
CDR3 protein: ASSPPVSGEQF

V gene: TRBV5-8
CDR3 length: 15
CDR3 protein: ASSLGPEGGGNQPQH

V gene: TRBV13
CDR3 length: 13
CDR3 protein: ASSSQGVRVHEQY

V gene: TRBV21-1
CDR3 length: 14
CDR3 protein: ASSHPPRQVSYEQY

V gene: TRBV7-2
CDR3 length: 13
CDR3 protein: ASSPTRGVDYGYT

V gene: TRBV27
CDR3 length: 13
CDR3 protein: ASSLLAGGTLAQY

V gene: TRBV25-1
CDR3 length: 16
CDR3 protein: ASSENEPGASRNYGYT

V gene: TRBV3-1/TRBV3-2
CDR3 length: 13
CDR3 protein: ASSSSRGVREKLF

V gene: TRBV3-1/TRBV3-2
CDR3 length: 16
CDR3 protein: ASSPIIGTSGNTGELF

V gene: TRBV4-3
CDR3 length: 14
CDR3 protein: ASSQALSATNEKLF

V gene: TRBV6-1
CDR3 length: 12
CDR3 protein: ASSERTGRYGYT

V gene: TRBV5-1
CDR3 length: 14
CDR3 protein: ASSPNLQGGYYGYT

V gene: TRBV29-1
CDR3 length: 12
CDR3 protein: ISYSPRLNTEAF

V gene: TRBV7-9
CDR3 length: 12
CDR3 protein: ASSLAAGWDEQF

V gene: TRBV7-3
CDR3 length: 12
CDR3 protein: ASSPRGTSREQY

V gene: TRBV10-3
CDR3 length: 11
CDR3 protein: AISGQGSYEQY

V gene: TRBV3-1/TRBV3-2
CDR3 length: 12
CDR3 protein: ASTEHSGANVLT

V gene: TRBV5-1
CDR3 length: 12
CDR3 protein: ASSLTAGNQPQH

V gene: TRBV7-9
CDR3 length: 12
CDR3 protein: ATIGRTSTDTQY

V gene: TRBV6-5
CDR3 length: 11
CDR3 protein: ASRDRENYGYT

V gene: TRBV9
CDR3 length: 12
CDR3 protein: ASSALTGNTEAF

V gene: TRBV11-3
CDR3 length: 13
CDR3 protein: ASSLSWSSYNEQF

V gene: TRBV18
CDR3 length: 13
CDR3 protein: ASSPTGMGNTEAF

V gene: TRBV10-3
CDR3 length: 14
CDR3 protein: AISESGGRGSYEQY

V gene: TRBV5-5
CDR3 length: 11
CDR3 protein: ASSLYITDTQY

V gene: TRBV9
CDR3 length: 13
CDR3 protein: ASSVGLAANNEQF

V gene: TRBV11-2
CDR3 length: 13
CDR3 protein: ASSYPNQGIYEQY

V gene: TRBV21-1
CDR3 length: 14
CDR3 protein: ASSKVGRHNNSPLH

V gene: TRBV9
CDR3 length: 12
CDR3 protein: ASSPMGARETQY

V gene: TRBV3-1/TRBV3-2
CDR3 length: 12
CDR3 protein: ASSPGQSNTEAF